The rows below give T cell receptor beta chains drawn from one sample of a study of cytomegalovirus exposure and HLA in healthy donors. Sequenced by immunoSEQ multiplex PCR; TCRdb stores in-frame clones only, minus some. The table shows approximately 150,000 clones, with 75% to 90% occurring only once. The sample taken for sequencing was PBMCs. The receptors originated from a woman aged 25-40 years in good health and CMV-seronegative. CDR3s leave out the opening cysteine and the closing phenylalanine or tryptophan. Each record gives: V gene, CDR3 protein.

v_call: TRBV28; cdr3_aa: ASSQGVGAGGMTNQPQH
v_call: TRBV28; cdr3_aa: ASSLWSGQNTEAF
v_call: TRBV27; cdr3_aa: ASSLSLAGTDTQY
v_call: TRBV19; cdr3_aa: ASSRSGSFTGELF
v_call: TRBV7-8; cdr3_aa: ASSPLGGGGSREQY
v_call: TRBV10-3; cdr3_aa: AISETFRGYT
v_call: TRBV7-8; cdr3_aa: ASSLLSRAEAF
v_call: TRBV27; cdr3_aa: ASSETDRAPEAF
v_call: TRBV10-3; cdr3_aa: ASEAGQGSYEQY
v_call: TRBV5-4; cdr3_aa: ASSLVSGVGEQY
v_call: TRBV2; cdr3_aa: ASIGGRSEKLF
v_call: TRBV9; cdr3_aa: ASSSRLVGTDTQY
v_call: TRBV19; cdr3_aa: ASSILAVAWSNEKLF
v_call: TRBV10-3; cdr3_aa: AISGDRVGEAF
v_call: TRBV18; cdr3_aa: ASSPLKNTEAF
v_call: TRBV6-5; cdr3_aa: ASSITGELSYEQY
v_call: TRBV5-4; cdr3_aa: ASSPDRGYGYT
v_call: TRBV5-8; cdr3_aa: ASSLDVRGRPLGNEQF
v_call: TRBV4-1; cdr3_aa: ASSQDRRTGNQPQH
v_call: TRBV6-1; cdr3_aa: ASSNGGLSYGYT
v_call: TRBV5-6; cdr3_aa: ASSALSGSSYNEQF
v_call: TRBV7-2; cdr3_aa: ASSPNRGEDGYT
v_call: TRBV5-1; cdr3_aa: ASSLGRQLQTYEQY
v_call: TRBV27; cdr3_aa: ASRPTDRVYQPQH
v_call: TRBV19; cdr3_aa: ASRPGQGLREQY
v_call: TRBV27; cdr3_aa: ASSSGGEQY
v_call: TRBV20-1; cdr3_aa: SASLAHEQY
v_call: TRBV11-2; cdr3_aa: ASSFGTTTDTQY